This T cell receptor (beta chain) derives from a study of regulatory T cells in long-lasting Graves disease. Combining iRepertoire HTBI primers with Arm-PCR of CDR3 regions, the authors built TCR beta libraries. TCRdb recomputed calls from the multiplex PCR reads with MiXCR, one row per CDR3 protein. The sample shows 550,000 to 700,000 distinct CDR3 sequences, roughly 15% of them seen only once. Trimming cost V 7 bases and J 0 bases, with 13 bases left between them. CDR1 is SNHLY and CDR2 is FYNNEI in the germline V gene. The CDR3 extends over 16 amino acids. Documented time point: newly diagnosed GD, antithyroid drugs for less than 3 months. PBMCs were the source of the RNA used for TCR sequencing. This clonotype showed up many times. The data were also submitted as part of a second study, on T cells in Graves' hyperthyroidism and ophthalmopathy. That paper notes: Stability of Graves' hyperthyroidism was defined as absent ophthalmopathy progression within 18 months. The HTBI primer set drove a first-round RT-PCR of the TCR CDR3.

The clonotype was recovered from a man between 18 and 29 years old with Graves disease. Sequences were derived from peripheral blood mononuclear cells (PBMCs), sampled at new diagnosis, from a patient treated with antithyroid drugs. The chain carries TRBV2 and TRBJ1-6; D is uncertain. CDR3 nucleotide sequence: TGTGCCAGCAAAAGTTTCAGAAGCTCCTATAATTCACCCCTCCACTTT. This codes for CASKSFRSSYNSPLHF.